Below, 21 T cell receptor beta chains from the same sample are listed, as sequenced in a study of cytomegalovirus exposure and HLA in healthy donors. Both 60 Vbeta primers and 13 Jbeta primers went into the PCR. Assay used: immunoSEQ multiplex PCR; TCRdb lists only in-frame clones, some missing. The sample lists 120,000 to 150,000 clones, over 60% occurring once. The source material was PBMCs. These receptors were taken from a woman in her late teens or twenties in good health and CMV-seronegative.

The chain employs TRBV19 and TRBJ2-2, with 9 bases matching TRBD1. Unmatched junction bases numbered 5, after V lost 6 bases and J lost 0 bases. Germline CDR1 LNHDA, CDR2 SQIVND (reference sequence). The CDR3 totals 16 residues. The CDR3 sequence is CASRPRQGANTGELFF. The CDR3 region has the DNA TGTGCCAGTAGACCAAGACAGGGGGCGAACACCGGGGAGCTGTTTTTT. Filled out from reference TRBV19 and TRBJ2-2, the complete variable domain reads DGGITQSPKYLFRKEGQNVTLSCEQNLNHDAMYWYRQDPGQGLRLIYYSQIVNDFQKGDIAEGYSVSREKKESFPLTVTSAQKNPTAFYLCASRPRQGANTGELFFGEGSRLTVL.

The chain couples TRBV7-2 to TRBJ2-1; 11 bases are shared with TRBD2. The CDR3 runs to 15 residues. CDR1 is SGHTA and CDR2 is FQGNSA in the germline V gene. V lost 5 bases to trimming and J lost 4 bases; unmatched junction nucleotides: 4. CDR3 bases: TGTGCCAGCAGCGCGGGACTAGCGGTATACAATGAGCAGTTCTTC. The encoded protein is CASSAGLAVYNEQFF.

The V call is TRBV11-2, the J call TRBJ1-1, with 7 bases aligning to TRBD1. V gave up 3 bases and J gave up 1 base; unmatched junction bases: 2. The germline V gene encodes CDR1 SGHAT and CDR2 FQNNGV. CDR3 length: 14 residues. DNA of the CDR3: TGTGCCAGCAGCTTTGGACAGGAGAACACTGAAGCTTTCTTT. This encodes CASSFGQENTEAFF. Based on the CDR3 plus reference TRBV11-2 and TRBJ1-1, the full variable domain is EAGVAQSPRYKIIEKRQSVAFWCNPISGHATLYWYQQILGQGPKLLIQFQNNGVVDDSQLPKDRFSAERLKGVDSTLKIQPAKLEDSAVYLCASSFGQENTEAFFGQGTRLTVV.

The V and J genes are TRBV6-6 and TRBJ1-3; no firm D call. CDR1 is MNHNY and CDR2 is SVGAGI in the germline V gene (reference sequence). Trimming removed 7 bases at V and 3 bases at J, with 4 bases between. The CDR3 is 11 amino acids. CDR3 sequence (DNA): TGTGCCAGCACCCTTGGAAACACCATATATTTT. Translating it yields CASTLGNTIYF.

This chain uses TRBV18 with TRBJ2-7; TRBD2 aligns across 7 bases. V shed 5 bases, J shed 5 bases, and the junction held 9 bases outside the gene matches. Germline lookup yields CDR1 KGHSH and CDR2 LQKENI. This CDR3 region has 14 residues. CDR3 sequence reads: CASSATGGVNEQYF. CDR3 coding DNA: TGTGCCAGCTCAGCAACTGGGGGGGTTAACGAGCAGTACTTC. Full variable domain (outside the CDR3, taken from reference TRBV18 and TRBJ2-7): NAGVMQNPRHLVRRRGQEARLRCSPMKGHSHVYWYRQLPEEGLKFMVYLQKENIIDESGMPKERFSAEFPKEGPSILRIQQVVRGDSAAYFCASSATGGVNEQYFGPGTRLTVT.

The V call is TRBV6-5, the J call TRBJ2-1; a possible D gene is TRBD2 (7 bases). CDR3 length: 14 residues. V lost 2 bases and J lost 8, with 13 bases in between. CDR1 MNHEY and CDR2 SVGAGI come from the germline V gene. CDR3 sequence reads: CASSYMGGRDEQFF. The CDR3 DNA sequence: TGTGCCAGCAGTTACATGGGGGGGCGGGATGAGCAGTTCTTC.

The table lists this clone with a few counts. The chain uses TRBV6-5 and TRBJ2-7; weak D call: TRBD2 (7 bases). The germline V gene encodes CDR1 MNHEY and CDR2 SVGAGI. The CDR3 runs 13 residues. Trimming took 7 bases from V and 7 from J, leaving 17 bases between them. The CDR3 DNA is TGTGCCAGCATAGGGGGGGCGCCCCGGGAGCAGTACGTC. As protein: CASIGGAPREQYV.

The gene calls are TRBV10-2 and TRBJ2-1; possible D gene TRBD1, 6 bases. Trimming took 1 base from V and 1 from J, leaving 11 bases between them. The CDR3 covers 16 residues. Germline CDR1 reads WSHSY; CDR2 reads SAAADI. The CDR3 nucleotides read TGCGCCAGCAGTGAGTTCCCGACAGGATCCTACAATGAGCAGTTCTTC. Translating it yields CASSEFPTGSYNEQFF.

The rearrangement uses TRBV6-6 and TRBJ2-7, with D unclear. Looked up from germline, CDR1 is MNHNY and CDR2 is SVGAGI (reference sequence). This CDR3 is built from 13 residues. Trimming shortened V by 8 bases and J by 0 bases, and 11 bases separated the two germline ends. The CDR3 reads CASCTPSSYEQYF. The DNA for the CDR3 is TGTGCCAGCTGTACGCCGAGCTCCTACGAGCAGTACTTC.

The chain recombines TRBV2 with TRBJ1-1; D gene ambiguous. Germline V lookup: CDR1 SNHLY, CDR2 FYNNEI. V dropped 4 bases and J dropped 3 bases, with 9 bases sitting between them. The CDR3 totals 13 residues. The CDR3 DNA reads TGTGCCAGCAGTGTGGAGGGTTACACTGAAGCTTTCTTT. Translating it yields CASSVEGYTEAFF.

J is TRBJ1-4 and V is TRBV5-1; 7 nucleotides match TRBD1. Trimming cost V 5 bases and J 3 bases; bases outside gene matches: 4. Germline CDR1 is SGHRS and CDR2 is YFSETQ. This CDR3 is built from 14 residues. The CDR3 nucleotides read TGCGCCAGCAGGGCTACAGGGGCTAATGAAAAACTGTTTTTT. This translates into CASRATGANEKLFF.

The chain combines TRBV4-3 with TRBJ2-2; the D gene is possibly TRBD2 (5 bases). This CDR3 has 15 residues. Germline V gene data show CDR1 as LGHNA and CDR2 as YSLEER. Trimming took 1 base from V and 5 from J, leaving 11 bases between them. This CDR3 is CASSQGNSVTGELFF. The CDR3 DNA follows: TGCGCCAGCAGCCAAGGAAATAGCGTAACCGGGGAGCTGTTTTTT.

This clone has only a few counts. The chain uses TRBV11-2 and TRBJ2-2, with 7 bases aligning to TRBD2. This CDR3 region has 15 residues. CDR1 SGHAT and CDR2 FQNNGV come from the germline V gene. V dropped 1 base and J dropped 7; count of bases not matched to a gene: 6. CDR3 loop: CASSLAAGRGGELFF. The CDR3 nucleotides are TGTGCCAGCAGCTTAGCCGCAGGGAGGGGCGGGGAGCTGTTTTTT.

The chain combines TRBV11-2 with TRBJ1-4; possibly TRBD1 for D (6 bases). This CDR3 region has 14 residues. The V end lost 2 bases, the J end lost 5 bases, and 9 bases lay between the germline ends. Germline values: CDR1 SGHAT, CDR2 FQNNGV. The CDR3: CASSLYRVNEKLFF. CDR3 sequence (DNA): TGTGCCAGCAGCTTATACAGGGTAAATGAAAAACTGTTTTTT. The entire variable domain, with the rest obtained from reference TRBV11-2 and TRBJ1-4, is as follows: EAGVAQSPRYKIIEKRQSVAFWCNPISGHATLYWYQQILGQGPKLLIQFQNNGVVDDSQLPKDRFSAERLKGVDSTLKIQPAKLEDSAVYLCASSLYRVNEKLFFGSGTQLSVL.

The V gene is TRBV7-3, the J gene TRBJ2-3, with 9 bases fitting TRBD2. Trimming cost V 5 bases and J 2 bases; bases outside gene matches: 5. The CDR3 totals 15 residues. Per germline, CDR1 SGHTA and CDR2 FQGTGA. For the CDR3, the DNA is TGTGCCAGCAGCGCGACTAGCGGCCCCACAGATACGCAGTATTTT. Protein: CASSATSGPTDTQYF.

The chain links TRBV2 to TRBJ2-3; 7 positions agree with TRBD2. After removal of 7 bases from V and 0 bases from J, the junction contained 10 bases not matched to a gene. The CDR3 consists of 16 residues. Germline lookup yields CDR1 SNHLY and CDR2 FYNNEI. CDR3 sequence (DNA): TGTGCCAGCAACCTGGGGGGGAGGACTAGCACAGATACGCAGTATTTT. This sequence encodes CASNLGGRTSTDTQYF.

This clone was picked up a small number of times. The gene calls are TRBV4-2 and TRBJ2-5; 8 bases agree with TRBD1. Germline values: CDR1 LGHNA, CDR2 YNFKEQ. The trim removed 2 bases at V and 2 bases at J, leaving 1 base unmatched. There are 14 residues in the CDR3. The CDR3: CASSQRTGQETQYF. Written as DNA, the CDR3 is TGTGCCAGCAGCCAACGGACAGGGCAAGAGACCCAGTACTTC.

The rearrangement joins TRBV7-9 to TRBJ1-2, with D possibly TRBD1 on 6 matching bases. The V and J ends lost 7 bases and 8 bases respectively, with 23 bases between them. The CDR3 runs 15 residues. Germline values: CDR1 SEHNR, CDR2 FQNEAQ (reference sequence). The CDR3 protein is CASIYLGGGKEGYTF. CDR3 in DNA: TGTGCCAGCATCTACCTAGGGGGGGGAAAAGAAGGCTACACCTTC.

For the CDR3, the DNA is TGTGCCAGCTCACCACCGTCCAGGGCTGGAAACACCATATATTTT. It encodes CASSPPSRAGNTIYF. This rearrangement joins TRBV18 to TRBJ1-3; D is perhaps TRBD1 (5 bases). Germline lookup yields CDR1 KGHSH and CDR2 LQKENI. Deletions cut 0 bases from V and 2 bases from J, with 8 bases between. This CDR3 has 15 residues.

The chain joins TRBV19 to TRBJ2-5; 12 nucleotides agree with TRBD1. CDR1 and CDR2 (germline): LNHDA, SQIVND (reference sequence). The CDR3 sequence is 16 residues long. V trimming: 5 bases; J trimming: 5 bases; junction bases outside the gene matches: 9. The CDR3 DNA reads as TGTGCCAGTAGTCGGGACAGGGGGCTGGAACGCGAGACCCAGTACTTC. Its protein product is CASSRDRGLERETQYF. The whole variable domain, remainder taken from reference TRBV19 and TRBJ2-5, is DGGITQSPKYLFRKEGQNVTLSCEQNLNHDAMYWYRQDPGQGLRLIYYSQIVNDFQKGDIAEGYSVSREKKESFPLTVTSAQKNPTAFYLCASSRDRGLERETQYFGPGTRLLVL.

This rearrangement joins TRBV28 to TRBJ1-5; 9 bases are a match to TRBD1. Germline CDR1 is MDHEN and CDR2 is SYDVKM. The V and J ends lost 3 bases and 7 bases, in that order; junction bases with no gene match: 4. The CDR3 is 14 residues long. The CDR3 spells CASSLGQGDQPQHF. The DNA for the CDR3 is TGTGCCAGCAGTTTGGGACAGGGAGACCAGCCCCAGCATTTT.